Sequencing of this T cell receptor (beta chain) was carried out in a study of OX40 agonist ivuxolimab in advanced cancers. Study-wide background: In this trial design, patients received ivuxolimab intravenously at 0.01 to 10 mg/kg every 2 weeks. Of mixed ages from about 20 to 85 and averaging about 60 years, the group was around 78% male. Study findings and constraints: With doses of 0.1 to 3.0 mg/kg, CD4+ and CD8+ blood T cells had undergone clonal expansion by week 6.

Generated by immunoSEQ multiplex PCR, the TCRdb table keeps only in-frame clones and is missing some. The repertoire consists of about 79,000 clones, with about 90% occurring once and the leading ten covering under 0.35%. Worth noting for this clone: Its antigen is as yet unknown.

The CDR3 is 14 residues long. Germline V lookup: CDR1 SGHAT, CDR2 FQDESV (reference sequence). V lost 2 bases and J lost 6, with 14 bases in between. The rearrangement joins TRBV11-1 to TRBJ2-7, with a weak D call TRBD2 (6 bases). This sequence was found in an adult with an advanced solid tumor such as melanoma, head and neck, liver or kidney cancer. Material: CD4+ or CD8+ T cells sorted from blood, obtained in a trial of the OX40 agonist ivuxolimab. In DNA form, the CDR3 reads TGTGCCAGCAGCTTATTCGGGGGAACTGGCGAGCAGTACTTC. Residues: CASSLFGGTGEQYF.